The clone carrying this T cell receptor (beta chain) was seen only a few times. In TCRdb, the 5' RACE reads were re-called with MiXCR into one record per CDR3 protein. The top ten hold roughly 15% of the sample, which has around 250,000 distinct CDR3 sequences, 6% to 7% seen once. V dropped 0 bases and J dropped 0 bases, with 14 bases sitting between them. CDR1 is DFQATT and CDR2 is SNEGSKA in the germline V gene (reference sequence). The CDR3 length is 16 residues. The data belong to a study of identical twins. These sequences were also reported in another study, on T cells expressing NK-cell markers.

The V call is TRBV20-1, the J call TRBJ1-1; a weak D match, TRBD1 (5 bases). The sample taken for sequencing was CD8+ T cells sorted from blood. This receptor was taken from a woman aged 18-35 years in good health. The CDR3 spells CSARDPGRGLNTEAFF. The CDR3 nucleotides are TGCAGTGCTAGAGATCCCGGCCGGGGGTTGAACACTGAAGCTTTCTTT.